The 17 T cell receptor beta chains presented below share a single source sample, sequenced in a study of metastatic and nonmetastatic thyroid tumors. TCRdb re-called clones via MiXCR from the PCR reads. The table lists about 4,000 clones, less than 40% of them singletons. Patients were all untreated before their thyroid surgery. Input material: adjacent normal tissue. The receptors were sampled from a female donor with papillary thyroid cancer or a benign thyroid nodule (not recorded which). Some clones in this sample may be carry-over from other donors' samples.

This clone has only a few counts. This chain links TRBV6-1 with TRBJ2-7; weak D call: TRBD2 (6 bases). V was cut by 4 bases and J by 0 bases, with 16 bases left in between. The CDR3 runs 16 residues. Germline assignment: CDR1 MNHNS and CDR2 SASEGT. CDR3 protein: CASSGSGLNPSYEQYF. The CDR3 DNA is TGTGCCAGCAGTGGATCGGGACTCAATCCCTCCTACGAGCAGTACTTC.

This clone has only a few counts. This chain uses TRBV6-1 with TRBJ1-2; D is possibly TRBD1 (5 bases). The CDR3 is 14 residues long. Germline assignment: CDR1 MNHNS and CDR2 SASEGT. Trimming removed 5 bases from V and 10 bases from J, with 20 bases in between. The CDR3 spells CASSRYEGQEAYTF. The CDR3 nucleotides read TGTGCCAGCAGTCGCTACGAGGGGCAAGAGGCCTACACCTTC.

The genes are TRBV7-9 and TRBJ2-1, with D maybe TRBD1 (6 bases). Looked up from germline, CDR1 is SEHNR and CDR2 is FQNEAQ (reference sequence). This CDR3 has 15 amino acids. The ends were cut back, 2 bases at V and 0 bases at J, with 8 bases in the middle. CDR3 sequence: CASSLSGASYNEQFF. The CDR3, as DNA: TGTGCCAGCAGCTTATCAGGGGCCTCCTACAATGAGCAGTTCTTC.

This clone appeared a few times. V and J are TRBV30 and TRBJ2-1; D is unresolved. The V gene's germline CDR1 is GTSNPN and CDR2 SVGIG (reference sequence). The CDR3 covers 13 residues. V lost 0 bases to trimming and J lost 9 bases, with 12 bases between them. CDR3: CAWSVVLVGEQFF. In nucleotides, the CDR3 is TGTGCCTGGAGTGTAGTACTTGTTGGTGAGCAGTTCTTC.

The gene calls are TRBV27 and TRBJ1-2, with D possibly being TRBD1 (6 bases). Trimming left V 8 bases short and J 0 bases short, with 19 bases between. Germline V lookup: CDR1 MNHEY, CDR2 SMNVEV (reference sequence). The CDR3 runs to 16 residues. Here the CDR3 DNA reads TGTGCCAGCGCCGTAACCCCGGGACATTCTAACTATGGCTACACCTTC. Its protein product is CASAVTPGHSNYGYTF.

By share, this clone ranks as medium-sized (0.01 to 0.1%). This chain joins TRBV5-1 and TRBJ1-1, with a weak D call TRBD1 (5 bases). Germline V gene lookup returns CDR1 SGHRS and CDR2 YFSETQ. Trimming took off 1 base at V and 4 bases at J, with 11 bases between the two ends. The CDR3 covers 14 residues. The CDR3 spells CASSLLGPGTEAFF. CDR3 nucleotide sequence: TGCGCCAGCAGCTTGTTGGGACCTGGCACTGAAGCTTTCTTT.

The rearrangement joins TRBV7-6 to TRBJ2-7; TRBD2 aligns across 8 bases. This CDR3 has 15 amino acids. The V and J ends lost 2 bases and 8 bases, in that order; junction bases with no gene match: 11. In germline, CDR1 is SGHVS, CDR2 FNYEAQ. The DNA for the CDR3 is TGTGCCAGCAGCTTAAGCGGGGGAGGACTTTACAAGCAGTACTTC. Amino acids: CASSLSGGGLYKQYF.

The chain uses TRBV5-4 and TRBJ1-1, with D possibly TRBD1 on 5 matching bases. Trimming removed 2 bases at V and 1 base at J, with 15 bases between. Per germline, CDR1 SGHNT and CDR2 YYREEE (reference sequence). CDR3 length: 16 residues. The CDR3 protein is CASSLLVGQGNTEAFF. The CDR3 DNA reads as TGTGCCAGCAGCTTACTAGTTGGCCAGGGGAACACTGAAGCTTTCTTT.

In its sample, this clone is large. This chain links TRBV28 with TRBJ2-1, with D tentatively TRBD2 (6 bases). Per the germline V gene, CDR1 is MDHEN and CDR2 is SYDVKM. This CDR3 has 16 residues. V lost 8 bases, J lost 4 bases, and 21 bases lay in between. The CDR3 spells CASFPLQRVPYNEQFF. The CDR3 nucleotides read TGTGCCAGCTTCCCTCTACAGCGGGTCCCTTACAATGAGCAGTTCTTC.

This sequence joins TRBV5-6 and TRBJ1-4, with D hard to call. The V gene's germline CDR1 is SGHDT and CDR2 YYEEEE. The CDR3 is 14 residues long. V shed 1 base and J shed 4 bases, with 8 bases lying between them. The chain's CDR3 is CASSLKQFNEKLFF. DNA for the CDR3: TGTGCCAGCAGCTTGAAACAGTTTAATGAAAAACTGTTTTTT. Full variable domain (missing parts from reference TRBV5-6 and TRBJ1-4): DAGVTQSPTHLIKTRGQQVTLRCSPKSGHDTVSWYQQALGQGPQFIFQYYEEEERQRGNFPDRFSGHQFPNYSSELNVNALLLGDSALYLCASSLKQFNEKLFFGSGTQLSVL.

The chain has TRBV9 and TRBJ2-7, with 10 bases that match TRBD1. Per the germline V gene, CDR1 is SGDLS and CDR2 is YYNGEE. The CDR3 runs to 14 residues. After removal of 3 bases from V and 3 bases from J, the junction contained 3 bases not matched to a gene. The CDR3 here is CASSDGTGDYEQYF. The CDR3 DNA reads TGTGCCAGCAGCGACGGGACAGGGGACTACGAGCAGTACTTC.

In DNA form, the CDR3 reads TGTGCCACAGCACAGGGGAGCGGGAACACCGGGGAGCTGTTTTTT. Its protein product is CATAQGSGNTGELFF. The V call is TRBV2, the J call TRBJ2-2, with 7 bases aligning to TRBD1. The J segment lost 1 base and the V segment lost 10 bases, leaving 9 bases of the junction unmatched. The CDR3 sequence is 15 residues long. Germline CDR1 SNHLY, CDR2 FYNNEI.

This rearrangement joins TRBV25-1 to TRBJ2-1; D is possibly TRBD1 (8 bases). The germline V and J ends were trimmed by 6 bases and 0 bases, with 15 bases remaining between them. The CDR3 has 16 residues. Germline CDR1 is MGHDK and CDR2 is SYGVNS. For the CDR3, the DNA is TGTGCCAGCAGGGGAGCGGGACAGGCCTCCTACAATGAGCAGTTCTTC. Protein sequence: CASRGAGQASYNEQFF.

Within the sample, this clone is medium-sized. The chain joins TRBV29-1 to TRBJ2-5, with D unresolved. CDR3 size: 12 residues. Trimming cost V 1 base and J 7 bases, with 10 bases left between them. Germline loops: CDR1 SQVTM, CDR2 ANQGSEA. The CDR3 nucleotides read TGCAGCGTTGAAGTGACCCCCTCGACCCAGTACTTC. It is translated as CSVEVTPSTQYF.

By sample fraction, this clone is large. The J gene is TRBJ1-3, the V gene TRBV11-3; TRBD1 might be the D (6 bases). Trimming shortened V by 1 base and J by 0 bases, and 16 bases separated the two germline ends. Germline V gene lookup returns CDR1 SGHNT and CDR2 YENEEA. The CDR3 contains 18 residues. The CDR3 sequence: CASSLVGGARHSGNTIYF. In DNA, the CDR3 is TGTGCCAGCAGCTTAGTAGGGGGGGCCCGACACTCTGGAAACACCATATATTTT. Based on the CDR3 plus reference TRBV11-3 and TRBJ1-3, the full variable domain is EAGVVQSPRYKIIEKKQPVAFWCNPISGHNTLYWYLQNLGQGPELLIRYENEEAVDDSQLPKDRFSAERLKGVDSTLKIQPAELGDSAVYLCASSLVGGARHSGNTIYFGEGSWLTVV.

The sample holds a few counts of this clone. The gene calls are TRBV20-1 and TRBJ1-1; a weak D match, TRBD1 (6 bases). The CDR3 covers 15 residues. Per the germline V gene, CDR1 is DFQATT and CDR2 is SNEGSKA (reference sequence). V lost 6 bases, J lost 0 bases, and 17 bases lay in between. CDR3: CSAPLLGQLNTEAFF. CDR3 bases: TGCAGTGCCCCCTTACTCGGACAGTTGAACACTGAAGCTTTCTTT.

Ten or more counts support this clone. The rearrangement links TRBV19 to TRBJ1-1; no firm D call. CDR1 is LNHDA and CDR2 is SQIVND in the germline V gene (reference sequence). V lost 3 bases and J lost 1, with 6 bases in between. This CDR3 spans 13 amino acids. CDR3 sequence reads: CASSMRENTEAFF. The CDR3 DNA reads as TGTGCCAGTAGTATGAGGGAGAACACTGAAGCTTTCTTT. The full variable domain, its missing parts supplied by reference TRBV19 and TRBJ1-1, is DGGITQSPKYLFRKEGQNVTLSCEQNLNHDAMYWYRQDPGQGLRLIYYSQIVNDFQKGDIAEGYSVSREKKESFPLTVTSAQKNPTAFYLCASSMRENTEAFFGQGTRLTVV.